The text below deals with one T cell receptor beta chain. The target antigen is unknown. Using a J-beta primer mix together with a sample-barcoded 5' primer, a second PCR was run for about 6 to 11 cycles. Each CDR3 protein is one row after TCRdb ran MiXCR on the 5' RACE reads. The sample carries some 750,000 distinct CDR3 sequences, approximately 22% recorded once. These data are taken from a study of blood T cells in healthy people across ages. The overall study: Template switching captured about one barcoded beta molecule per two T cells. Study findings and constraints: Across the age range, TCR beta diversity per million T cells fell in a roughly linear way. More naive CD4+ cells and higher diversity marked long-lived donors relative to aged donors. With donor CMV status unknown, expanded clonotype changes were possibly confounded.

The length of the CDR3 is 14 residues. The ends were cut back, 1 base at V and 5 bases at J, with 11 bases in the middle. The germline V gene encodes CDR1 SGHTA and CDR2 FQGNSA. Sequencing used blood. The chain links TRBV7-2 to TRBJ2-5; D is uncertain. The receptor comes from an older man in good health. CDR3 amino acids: CASSLVPRWETQYF. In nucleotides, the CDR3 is TGTGCCAGCAGCTTAGTCCCGCGGTGGGAGACCCAGTACTTC.